The T cell receptor beta chain under discussion was sequenced for a study of control samples from healthy donors and cancer patients. Germline V lookup: CDR1 LGHNT, CDR2 FRNRAP. Trimming shortened V by 11 bases and J by 3 bases, and 13 bases separated the two germline ends. The CDR3 runs to 12 residues. Here immunoSEQ multiplex PCR was the method, and the copy in TCRdb shows in-frame clones only, minus some. The sample includes 85,000 to 90,000 clones, about 89% of them seen just once. The chain joins TRBV12-5 to TRBJ1-1; D possibly corresponds to TRBD1 (5 bases). Specimen: PBMCs. The receptor's source is a woman between 50 and 59 years old with colorectal cancer. Written as DNA, the CDR3 is TGTGCTGGGAGGGGAAGCGACACTGAAGCTTTCTTT. Protein: CAGRGSDTEAFF.